The 31 T cell receptor beta chains below were found in one sample sequenced in a study of Graves' ophthalmopathy and Graves' hyperthyroidism. Amplification of TCR beta CDR3 regions used RNA transcripts. Investigators did first-round RT-PCR with HTBI primers, then second-round multiplex PCR. TCRdb reanalysed the multiplex PCR reads using MiXCR and keeps one entry per CDR3 protein. This table has roughly 1.1 million distinct CDR3 sequences, about 35% appearing once. Sequenced material: peripheral blood or thyroid tissue (not recorded which). These receptors came from an adult man with Graves' hyperthyroidism.

The V gene is TRBV19, the J gene TRBJ2-7; no reliable D call. This CDR3 is built from 14 residues. Per the germline V gene, CDR1 is LNHDA and CDR2 is SQIVND (reference sequence). The V gene lost 0 bases and the J gene lost 0 bases, with 6 bases spanning the gap. The CDR3 sequence is CASSIDPASYEQYF. The CDR3 nucleotides read TGTGCCAGTAGTATAGATCCAGCCTCCTACGAGCAGTACTTC.

This clonotype was detected a few times. V is TRBV7-4 and J is TRBJ2-7; perhaps TRBD1 as D (6 bases). V was cut by 3 bases and J by 2 bases, with 17 bases left in between. CDR1 is SGHVT, CDR2 SQSDAQ, per germline. CDR3 length: 16 amino acids. CDR3 protein: CASSFYPRDNTYEQYF. The CDR3 nucleotides are TGTGCCAGCAGCTTCTATCCCCGGGACAACACCTACGAGCAGTACTTC.

This clonotype was recorded at least ten times. J is TRBJ2-7 and V is TRBV9, with 9 bases fitting TRBD1. The J segment lost 5 bases and the V segment lost 3 bases, leaving 6 bases of the junction unmatched. The CDR3 spans 14 residues. Germline V gives CDR1 SGDLS, CDR2 YYNGEE. CDR3 protein: CASSARDRVHEQYF. The CDR3 region has the DNA TGTGCCAGCAGCGCCCGGGACAGGGTACACGAGCAGTACTTC. The full variable domain, completed using reference TRBV9 and TRBJ2-7, is DSGVTQTPKHLITATGQRVTLRCSPRSGDLSVYWYQQSLDQGLQFLIQYYNGEERAKGNILERFSAQQFPDLHSELNLSSLELGDSALYFCASSARDRVHEQYFGPGTRLTVT.

This clonotype was found many times. This chain joins TRBV5-5 and TRBJ2-5; 8 bases are a match to TRBD1. CDR1 SGHKS and CDR2 YYEKEE come from the germline V gene (reference sequence). This CDR3 has 15 amino acids. J was trimmed by 5 bases and V by 5 bases; bases with no gene match: 11. The CDR3 bases are TGTGCCAGCAGTTTCGGACAGGGAGGTTGGGAGACCCAGTACTTC. Translating gives CASSFGQGGWETQYF.

The CDR3 bases are TGTGCCAGCAGTGAGGTTCGGGCCGGCCCTGAAGCTTTCTTT. The encoded protein is CASSEVRAGPEAFF. The rearrangement uses TRBV6-1 and TRBJ1-1; no clear D gene. CDR3 size: 14 residues. Deletions cut 3 bases from V and 6 bases from J, with 14 bases between. Germline loops: CDR1 MNHNS, CDR2 SASEGT.

In this sample, this clonotype turned up many times. The chain couples TRBV9 to TRBJ2-7, with unresolved D. CDR3 length: 14 amino acids. The V end was cut by 0 bases, the J end by 3 bases, with 10 bases between. Germline CDR1 SGDLS, CDR2 YYNGEE. The CDR3 nucleotides read TGTGCCAGCAGCGTAGCCGGGCTGCTCTACGAGCAGTACTTC. Residues: CASSVAGLLYEQYF.

This clonotype was detected ten times or more. Here the CDR3 reads CASTLGATPDGYTF. The DNA of the CDR3 is TGTGCCAGCACTCTCGGGGCCACCCCAGATGGCTACACCTTC. The chain is built from TRBV12-3 or TRBV12-4 and TRBJ1-2, with D perhaps matching TRBD1 (5 bases). The V and J ends lost 7 bases and 6 bases respectively, with 18 bases between them. The CDR3 sequence is 14 residues long.

This clonotype was detected many times. This chain joins TRBV20-1 and TRBJ2-7; 9 bases fit TRBD2. V lost 1 base, J lost 0 bases, and 7 bases stayed unmatched. Germline V lookup: CDR1 DFQATT, CDR2 SNEGSKA (reference sequence). The CDR3 consists of 16 residues. Written as DNA, the CDR3 is TGCAGTGCTAGAGCCCTCGATAGCGGGAGCTCCTACGAGCAGTACTTC. It yields the protein CSARALDSGSSYEQYF.

V and J are TRBV6-1 and TRBJ1-5, with D maybe TRBD1 (5 bases). Trimming removed 10 bases at V and 4 bases at J, with 17 bases between. The CDR3 has 14 amino acids. CDR1 is MNHNS, CDR2 SASEGT, per germline. CDR3 DNA sequence: TGTGCCACCGTAGAAGGGGTTTGGAATCAGCCCCAGCATTTT. This gives the protein CATVEGVWNQPQHF.

The chain uses TRBV29-1 and TRBJ1-2, with D perhaps TRBD1 (5 bases). The CDR3 runs 12 residues. In germline, CDR1 is SQVTM, CDR2 ANQGSEA. The CDR3 spells CSYSWDHYGYTF. CDR3 bases: TGCAGTTACAGTTGGGACCATTATGGCTACACCTTC.

There are many counts of this clonotype. Written as DNA, the CDR3 is TGCAGTGCCGTCCGGGAGTCTGGCGCCACCATATATTTT. Its translation: CSAVRESGATIYF. This chain connects TRBV20-1 to TRBJ1-3; D is undetermined. The CDR3 is 13 amino acids. The V gene lost 6 bases and the J gene lost 9 bases, with 18 bases spanning the gap. Looked up from germline, CDR1 is DFQATT and CDR2 is SNEGSKA (reference sequence).

This clonotype was seen ten or more times. The chain has TRBV14 and TRBJ1-1; D remains unclear. Looked up from germline, CDR1 is SGHDN and CDR2 is FVKESK. V lost 4 bases and J lost 4, with 19 bases in between. The CDR3 sequence is 16 residues long. This chain's CDR3 is CASSPPPGVGLTEAFF. The CDR3 nucleotides are TGTGCCAGCAGCCCACCACCAGGAGTTGGTCTCACTGAAGCTTTCTTT.

This clonotype was seen at least ten times. The CDR3 sequence: CASSLPGLRVNSPLHF. The CDR3 coding sequence is TGTGCCAGCAGCTTACCCGGTCTGCGGGTGAATTCACCCCTCCACTTT. This chain uses TRBV7-9 with TRBJ1-6; D is ambiguous. CDR1 is SEHNR and CDR2 is FQNEAQ in the germline V gene (reference sequence). Trimming removed 2 bases from V and 7 bases from J, with 15 bases in between. The CDR3 sequence is 16 residues long.

The chain combines TRBV13 with TRBJ2-7, with 11 bases fitting TRBD2. The CDR3 extends over 18 amino acids. Unmatched junction bases numbered 9, after V lost 0 bases and J lost 2 bases. Germline CDR1 reads PRHDT; CDR2 reads FYEKMQ (reference sequence). CDR3 amino acids: CASSLGLLAGGPTYEQYF. CDR3 sequence (DNA): TGTGCCAGCAGCTTAGGCCTCCTAGCGGGGGGCCCAACCTACGAGCAGTACTTC.

This clonotype was counted many times. The chain has TRBV13 and TRBJ1-1, with D perhaps matching TRBD1 (5 bases). The germline V gene encodes CDR1 PRHDT and CDR2 FYEKMQ (reference sequence). V dropped 3 bases and J dropped 3 bases, with 11 bases sitting between them. The CDR3 totals 14 residues. The CDR3 loop reads CASSLGWGDTEAFF. As DNA, the CDR3 is TGTGCCAGCAGCTTGGGATGGGGGGACACTGAAGCTTTCTTT.

As to this clonotype: Germline and junction disagree at one end, which may indicate a read error. The rearrangement links TRBV5-1 to TRBJ1-1, with D possibly TRBD1 on 6 matching bases. The CDR3 totals 13 residues. In germline, CDR1 is SGHRS, CDR2 YFSETQ. Here the CDR3 reads CTSSLTGNTEAFF. The CDR3 DNA sequence: TGCACCAGCAGCCTGACAGGGAACACTGAAGCTTTCTTT.

This chain joins TRBV6-6 and TRBJ1-5, with D perhaps TRBD1 (6 bases). V lost 4 bases, J lost 6 bases, and 13 bases lay in between. CDR3 size: 14 residues. Germline assignment: CDR1 MNHNY and CDR2 SVGAGI (reference sequence). The CDR3 sequence is CASSLTQGSQPQHF. The CDR3 DNA is TGTGCCAGCAGTTTAACTCAGGGGTCTCAGCCCCAGCATTTT.

This clonotype showed up many times. J is TRBJ2-2 and V is TRBV29-1; a possible D gene is TRBD1 (5 bases). In germline, CDR1 is SQVTM, CDR2 ANQGSEA. This CDR3 is built from 14 residues. Between the trimmed V and J ends, which lost 7 bases and 1 base, there was a span of 13 bases. CDR3 sequence: CSAIRALNTGELFF. The CDR3 DNA is TGCAGCGCTATCAGGGCCCTGAACACCGGGGAGCTGTTTTTT.

The chain combines TRBV7-2 with TRBJ2-2; 14 nucleotides agree with TRBD2. The germline CDR1 and CDR2 sequences are SGHTA and FQGNSA. The CDR3 sequence is 19 residues long. The trim removed 5 bases at V and 6 bases at J, leaving 14 bases unmatched. CDR3 in amino acids: CASSPRPGLAGEFPGELFF. The CDR3 DNA reads as TGTGCCAGCAGCCCAAGGCCGGGACTAGCGGGAGAATTCCCCGGGGAGCTGTTTTTT.

The sample holds a few counts of this clonotype. This chain connects TRBV9 to TRBJ2-2; tentatively, D is TRBD2 (5 bases). The length of the CDR3 is 15 residues. Trimming removed 4 bases from V and 3 bases from J, with 13 bases in between. From germline, CDR1 is SGDLS and CDR2 YYNGEE. The CDR3 bases are TGTGCCAGCAGCTTACCACTAGGCGACACCGGGGAGCTGTTTTTT. Its translation is CASSLPLGDTGELFF.

The J gene is TRBJ2-7, the V gene TRBV7-9; TRBD1 matches 12 bases. Matching the DNA end better, TRBJ2-1 makes the J call doubtful. This CDR3 is built from 15 residues. Germline CDR1 is SEHNR and CDR2 is FQNEAQ (reference sequence). This chain's CDR3 is CASSLAGQGAHEQFF. The CDR3 DNA is TGTGCCAGCAGCTTAGCGGGACAGGGGGCCCATGAGCAGTTCTTC.

The chain has TRBV13 and TRBJ1-5; D is possibly TRBD1 (5 bases). The germline V gene has CDR1 PRHDT and CDR2 FYEKMQ (reference sequence). CDR3 length: 13 amino acids. V lost 5 bases and J 8 bases, leaving 13 bases between the germline ends. CDR3 nucleotides: TGTGCCAGCAGCAACCGGGACCCCAAGCCCCAGCATTTT. This translates into CASSNRDPKPQHF.

Remarks on this clonotype: This may be a read error: a much more frequent sequence differs by one nucleotide. This chain uses TRBV5-1 with TRBJ1-2; D not resolved. Trimming cost V 3 bases and J 4 bases, with 19 bases left between them. The CDR3 loop spans 16 amino acids. The germline V gene encodes CDR1 SGHRS and CDR2 YFSETQ. This chain's CDR3 is CASSSAGGTAPYGYTF. The CDR3, as DNA: TGCGCCAGCAGCTCGGCCGGAGGCACGGCTCCCTATGGCTACACCTTC.

This clonotype was counted only a few times. This chain connects TRBV7-2 to TRBJ1-5; TRBD1 agrees at 12 bases. The V segment lost 5 bases and the J segment 2 bases; nucleotides outside the gene matches: 4. The V gene's germline CDR1 is SGHTA and CDR2 FQGNSA. This CDR3 is built from 16 residues. The CDR3, as DNA: TGTGCCAGCAGCCCGGGACAGGGGGCAGGCAATCAGCCCCAGCATTTT. It encodes CASSPGQGAGNQPQHF.

The rearrangement joins TRBV7-8 to TRBJ1-5; 9 nucleotides line up with TRBD1. Trimming at V came to 7 bases and at J to 0 bases, leaving 16 bases not matched to a gene. CDR3 length equals 19 residues. Germline assignment: CDR1 SGHVS and CDR2 FQNEAQ. CDR3 in amino acids: CASTLGTGHANYSNQPQHF. For the CDR3, the DNA is TGTGCCAGCACCCTCGGGACAGGGCACGCCAATTATAGCAATCAGCCCCAGCATTTT. Based on the CDR3 plus reference TRBV7-8 and TRBJ1-5, the full variable domain is GAGVSQSPRYKVAKRGQDVALRCDPISGHVSLFWYQQALGQGPEFLTYFQNEAQLDKSGLPSDRFFAERPEGSVSTLKIQRTQQEDSAVYLCASTLGTGHANYSNQPQHFGDGTRLSIL.

This chain connects TRBV7-2 to TRBJ2-2, with 13 bases aligning to TRBD2. Germline trimming cut 6 bases from V and 3 bases from J; bases unmatched to any gene: 10. The CDR3 is 18 residues long. Per germline, CDR1 SGHTA and CDR2 FQGNSA. CDR3 DNA sequence: TGTGCCAGCAGACCACAACTAGCGGGAGGGCCCCACACCGGGGAGCTGTTTTTT. Translating gives CASRPQLAGGPHTGELFF.

The chain joins TRBV7-2 to TRBJ2-5; TRBD2 aligns across 9 bases. The CDR3 spans 13 residues. Per germline, CDR1 SGHTA and CDR2 FQGNSA. J gave up 7 bases and V 5 bases, and 5 bases lay outside the gene matches. Here the CDR3 DNA reads TGTGCCAGCAGCCCCAGACTAGCGGCGACCCAGTACTTC. It is translated as CASSPRLAATQYF.

This clonotype appeared many times. The chain combines TRBV19 with TRBJ1-1, with 11 bases identical to TRBD1. CDR1 and CDR2 (germline): LNHDA, SQIVND (reference sequence). V was clipped by 1 base and J by 3 bases; unmatched bases: 1. CDR3 length equals 15 residues. The CDR3 is CASSIGTGGDTEAFF. The CDR3 bases are TGTGCCAGTAGTATAGGGACAGGGGGCGACACTGAAGCTTTCTTT.

The rearrangement links TRBV3-1 to TRBJ2-5, with D tentatively TRBD1 or TRBD2 (5 bases each). CDR1 and CDR2 (germline): LGHDT, YNNKEL (reference sequence). The V gene lost 0 bases and the J gene lost 5 bases, with 10 bases spanning the gap. The CDR3 runs to 14 residues. CDR3 in DNA: TGTGCCAGCAGCCAAGACGACGGGGCGGAGACCCAGTACTTC. This translates into CASSQDDGAETQYF.

This clonotype occurred a few times. The rearrangement links TRBV5-6 to TRBJ2-2; no clear D. Germline V CDR1 and CDR2: SGHDT, YYEEEE. The CDR3 loop spans 13 amino acids. The V end lost 1 base, the J end lost 4 bases, and 5 bases lay between the germline ends. As DNA, the CDR3 is TGTGCCAGCAGCTTGCCAATCACCGGGGAGCTGTTTTTT. Protein: CASSLPITGELFF.

The J gene is TRBJ2-5, the V gene TRBV29-1; 9 positions match TRBD2. This CDR3 contains 14 residues. Per germline, CDR1 SQVTM and CDR2 ANQGSEA. Germline trimming cut 4 bases from V and 4 bases from J; bases unmatched to any gene: 7. The CDR3 bases are TGCAGCGTTGTTCCCAGCGGGGGGTCAGAGACCCAGTACTTC. It encodes CSVVPSGGSETQYF.